These T cell receptor beta chains were read from a single sample in a study of neurological immune-mediated disorders. TCRdb reanalysed the 5' RACE reads using MiXCR and keeps one entry per CDR3 protein. The sample carries under 70,000 distinct CDR3 sequences, about 3% recorded once. Sequenced sample: PBMCs. The receptors originated from a woman between 45 and 60 years old with multiple sclerosis. Each CDR3 is given with its conserved first and last residue. Each record gives: J gene, V gene, clone size, D gene, CDR3 protein, CDR3 DNA. The D gene is left open where the match is weak. Clone size is given for some rows only: seen once, a few or many times, or a class if the clone is expanded.

TRBJ2-1,TRBV28,-,-,CASSFVWSSYNEQFF,TGTGCCAGCAGTTTCGTGTGGAGCTCCTACAATGAGCAGTTCTTC
TRBJ2-7,TRBV5-1,many,-,CASSLFLGGGSSYEQYF,TGCGCCAGCAGCTTGTTTCTCGGTGGGGGCAGCTCCTACGAGCAGTACTTC
TRBJ2-1,TRBV7-2,many,TRBD2,CASSLGLAGGTLSSYNEQFF,TGTGCCAGCAGCTTAGGACTAGCGGGGGGCACCCTGAGCTCCTACAATGAGCAGTTCTTC
TRBJ2-3,TRBV6-4,many,-,CASSEERGADTQYF,TGTGCCAGCAGTGAGGAACGGGGCGCAGATACGCAGTATTTT
TRBJ1-1,TRBV7-2,many,-,CASSFNNMNTEAFF,TGTGCCAGCAGCTTCAACAACATGAACACTGAAGCTTTCTTT
TRBJ2-7,TRBV5-1,many,TRBD2,CASSFIQRGYEQYF,TGCGCCAGCAGCTTTATTCAGCGGGGTTACGAGCAGTACTTC
TRBJ2-1,TRBV6-2/TRBV6-3,many,TRBD2,CASCTSRLAGVEFF,TGTGCCAGCTGCACATCCCGACTAGCGGGGGTAGAGTTCTTC
TRBJ2-5,TRBV7-2,many,-,CASSFVETQYF,TGTGCCAGCAGCTTCGTGGAGACCCAGTACTTC
TRBJ2-2,TRBV6-2/TRBV6-3,many,TRBD2,CASSYRPRLAGAGELFF,TGTGCCAGCAGTTACCGACCCAGACTAGCGGGAGCCGGGGAGCTGTTTTTT
TRBJ2-2,TRBV5-1,many,TRBD1,CASSLWTGGGEGGELFF,TGCGCCAGCAGCCTCTGGACAGGGGGCGGCGAAGGCGGGGAGCTGTTTTTT
TRBJ1-5,TRBV15,many,-,CATSRGGGGQPQHF,TGTGCCACCAGCAGAGGGGGGGGAGGGCAGCCCCAGCATTTT
TRBJ1-5,TRBV20-1,many,-,CSASRNLPDSSNQPQHF,TGCAGTGCTAGTCGTAATCTCCCGGACAGCAGCAATCAGCCCCAGCATTTT
TRBJ2-5,TRBV2,few,TRBD2,CASSVVVAGETQYF,TGTGCCAGCAGTGTGGTGGTAGCGGGGGAGACCCAGTACTTC
TRBJ1-1,TRBV5-1,many,TRBD1,CASSLEGAGSAFF,TGCGCCAGCAGCTTGGAGGGGGCCGGGTCGGCTTTCTTT
TRBJ1-2,TRBV11-3,few,TRBD1,CASSADRGRLHYGYTF,TGTGCCAGCAGCGCCGACAGGGGGCGGCTTCACTATGGCTACACCTTC
TRBJ1-3,TRBV5-1,many,-,CASSAEQGNSGNTIYF,TGCGCCAGCAGCGCGGAACAGGGTAACTCTGGAAACACCATATATTTT
TRBJ2-3,TRBV27,many,-,CASSFGHGTQYF,TGTGCCAGCAGTTTTGGTCACGGTACGCAGTATTTT
TRBJ1-1,TRBV5-1,many,TRBD1,CASSSDGTGLNTEAFF,TGCGCCAGCAGCTCGGACGGGACAGGGTTGAACACTGAAGCTTTCTTT
TRBJ1-4,TRBV12-3/TRBV12-4,few,TRBD1,CASSPQGALFEKLFF,TGTGCCAGCAGCCCACAGGGGGCGCTTTTTGAAAAACTGTTTTTT
TRBJ1-6,TRBV4-3,many,TRBD1,CASSPWGTDLSPLHF,TGCGCCAGCAGCCCGTGGGGGACAGATCTTTCACCCCTCCACTTT
TRBJ2-7,TRBV7-9,many,TRBD2,CASSITAGGKTYEQYF,TGTGCCAGCTCTATTACAGCGGGAGGCAAGACCTACGAGCAGTACTTC
TRBJ2-2,TRBV6-2/TRBV6-3,many,-,CASSYSFGHWNTGELFF,TGTGCCAGCAGTTACTCGTTTGGTCATTGGAACACCGGGGAGCTGTTTTTT
TRBJ2-7,TRBV20-1,medium-sized,TRBD2,CSARTSGSYEQYF,TGCAGTGCCCGGACTAGCGGGAGCTACGAGCAGTACTTC
TRBJ2-1,TRBV10-3,many,-,CAISESRVNEQFF,TGTGCCATCAGTGAGTCGCGAGTTAATGAGCAGTTCTTC
TRBJ2-7,TRBV9,many,-,CASSPGRLYSYEQYF,TGTGCCAGCAGCCCGGGGCGGCTCTACTCCTACGAGCAGTACTTC
TRBJ2-1,TRBV12-3/TRBV12-4,many,TRBD2,CASSRTDGLAGNEQFF,TGTGCCAGCAGTCGGACAGATGGACTAGCGGGTAATGAGCAGTTCTTC
TRBJ2-5,TRBV4-2,many,-,CASSPAAQGGETQYF,TGTGCCAGCAGCCCAGCGGCCCAAGGAGGGGAGACCCAGTACTTC
TRBJ2-2,TRBV7-2,many,-,CASSLYGTGELFF,TGTGCCAGCAGCTTATATGGCACCGGGGAGCTGTTTTTT
TRBJ1-1,TRBV20-1,medium-sized,-,CSARVGNVMNTEAFF,TGCAGTGCTAGAGTCGGCAACGTCATGAACACTGAAGCTTTCTTT
TRBJ2-5,TRBV29-1,many,TRBD2,CSVKGTSGTGETQYF,TGCAGCGTGAAGGGGACTAGCGGGACGGGTGAGACCCAGTACTTC
TRBJ1-5,TRBV5-1,many,-,CASSLGAGTDQHF,TGCGCCAGCAGCTTGGGGGCAGGGACCGACCAGCATTTT
TRBJ2-5,TRBV3-1,many,-,CASSQVPETQYF,TGTGCCAGCAGCCAAGTACCCGAGACCCAGTACTTC
TRBJ2-5,TRBV5-5,many,TRBD1,CASSYPTGGETQYF,TGTGCCAGCAGCTACCCGACAGGGGGCGAGACCCAGTACTTC
TRBJ2-3,TRBV3-1,many,-,CASSQVTTRADTQYF,TGTGCCAGCAGCCAAGTGACCACCCGCGCAGATACGCAGTATTTT
TRBJ1-3,TRBV25-1,many,-,CASSEQKSYSGNTIYF,TGTGCCAGCAGTGAGCAGAAAAGCTACTCTGGAAACACCATATATTTT
TRBJ2-3,TRBV9,many,-,CASSPEAGPDTQYF,TGTGCCAGCAGCCCAGAGGCGGGGCCAGATACGCAGTATTTT
TRBJ2-3,TRBV7-2,many,-,CASSFGGPSTDTQYF,TGTGCCAGCAGCTTCGGCGGCCCGAGCACAGATACGCAGTATTTT
TRBJ1-1,TRBV3-1,many,-,CASSRGVGGNTEAFF,TGTGCCAGCAGCCGGGGAGTAGGCGGAAACACTGAAGCTTTCTTT
TRBJ2-4,TRBV11-2,-,-,CASSLSVTGEIQYF,TGTGCCAGCAGCTTAAGTGTAACAGGCGAAATTCAGTACTTC
TRBJ1-1,TRBV29-1,many,-,CSVGPGLNTEAFF,TGCAGCGTTGGTCCGGGCTTGAACACTGAAGCTTTCTTT
TRBJ1-2,TRBV5-5,many,-,CASSPTPGLSNYGYTF,TGTGCCAGCAGCCCAACTCCGGGACTTTCTAACTATGGCTACACCTTC
TRBJ2-5,TRBV20-1,many,TRBD2,CSATAGSAGVAQRTQYF,TGCAGTGCTACGGCAGGTTCGGCGGGAGTCGCCCAGAGGACCCAGTACTTC
TRBJ2-1,TRBV5-1,many,TRBD2,CASSLEGSGSEQFF,TGCGCCAGCAGCTTGGAGGGTAGCGGGAGTGAGCAGTTCTTC
TRBJ2-5,TRBV7-2,many,-,CASSLGAGETQYF,TGTGCCAGCAGCTTAGGGGCTGGGGAGACCCAGTACTTC
TRBJ2-3,TRBV20-1,many,-,CSAVRQPRADTQYF,TGCAGTGCTGTTCGGCAGCCTCGTGCAGATACGCAGTATTTT
TRBJ1-5,TRBV5-1,many,TRBD1,CASSLGTGAGSNQPQHF,TGCGCCAGCAGCTTGGGGACAGGGGCAGGGTCAAATCAGCCCCAGCATTTT
TRBJ2-1,TRBV14,many,-,CASSPLFFNNEQFF,TGTGCCAGCAGCCCCCTCTTTTTTAACAATGAGCAGTTCTTC
TRBJ2-1,TRBV6-2/TRBV6-3,many,TRBD2,CASSYLGSGVSYNEQFF,TGTGCCAGCAGTTACTTGGGTAGCGGGGTCTCCTACAATGAGCAGTTCTTC
TRBJ2-2,TRBV9,many,TRBD1,CASSVFGTGRTGELFF,TGTGCCAGCAGCGTATTCGGGACAGGAAGAACCGGGGAGCTGTTTTTT
TRBJ1-6,TRBV7-9,many,-,CASSDVGASPLHF,TGTGCCAGCAGCGACGTGGGGGCTTCACCCCTCCACTTT
TRBJ2-7,TRBV20-1,many,-,CSARVIASDEQYF,TGCAGTGCTAGAGTGATTGCCTCCGACGAGCAGTACTTC
TRBJ1-2,TRBV29-1,many,TRBD1,CSVTTGAANYGYTF,TGCAGCGTAACCACAGGGGCAGCTAACTATGGCTACACCTTC